This T cell receptor beta chain came from a study of immune evolution from preneoplasia to lung adenocarcinoma. Germline assignment: CDR1 MRHNA and CDR2 SNTAGT. V gave up 3 bases and J gave up 7 bases, with 9 bases separating them. The CDR3 loop spans 13 amino acids. Each case's diagnosis was confirmed by two pathologists on H&E. About this clone: The antigen is unknown.

Repertoires were generated with immunoSEQ multiplex PCR, while TCRdb's copy carries only in-frame clones and drops some. The data show approximately 6,200 clones, 70% to 85% seen once. Broader study findings: Later-stage lesions appeared to have more T cells, more diversity, less clonality.

This TCR was sampled from a person between 50 and 70 years old with lung adenocarcinoma. This chain joins TRBV6-4 and TRBJ2-2, with D unresolved. Sequencing input: FFPE minimally invasive lung adenocarcinoma tissue. The CDR3 sequence is CASSERVDGELFF. The CDR3 DNA follows: TGTGCCAGCAGTGAACGGGTCGACGGGGAGCTGTTTTTT.